The sequence of this T cell receptor (beta chain) was determined in a study of identical twins. TCRdb reprocessed the 5' RACE reads via MiXCR and lists one record per CDR3 protein. The sample consists of 450,000 or so distinct CDR3 sequences, more than 13% of them appearing once. Trimming cost V 0 bases and J 11 bases, with 10 bases left between them. The germline V gene has CDR1 LGHDT and CDR2 YNNKEL (reference sequence). CDR3 length: 13 amino acids. These data were also filed under a second study, of yellow fever vaccine responses in identical twins.

This chain connects TRBV3-1 to TRBJ2-2; D is unresolved. The clonotype originates from a woman aged 18 to 35 in good health. Input material: CD4+ T cells sorted from blood. For the CDR3, the DNA is TGTGCCAGCAGCCAAGATCCAGGCTTCGAGCTGTTTTTT. Its protein is CASSQDPGFELFF.